These 15 T cell receptor beta chains came from one sample sequenced in a study of shared clonotypes between healthy human individuals. Repertoires were generated with immunoSEQ multiplex PCR, while TCRdb's copy carries only in-frame clones and drops some. Of about 680,000 clones listed, approximately 79% are singletons. Sequences were obtained from memory CD4+ T cells sorted from blood. The subset denotes: CD45RA-negative fraction. These receptors all stem from a woman aged 30 to 39 in good health.

V usage is TRBV19 and J usage is TRBJ1-1, with D perhaps TRBD1 (5 bases). The V end lost 5 bases, the J end lost 1 base, and 14 bases lay between the germline ends. The V gene's germline CDR1 is LNHDA and CDR2 SQIVND (reference sequence). This CDR3 spans 15 amino acids. The CDR3 DNA sequence: TGTGCCAGTAGTCTATACTCAGGGCAGAACACTGAAGCTTTCTTT. This encodes CASSLYSGQNTEAFF.

The V gene is TRBV29-1, the J gene TRBJ2-3; D may be TRBD2 (6 bases). V was cut by 5 bases and J by 7 bases, with 16 bases left in between. The CDR3 extends over 13 amino acids. Germline V gene data show CDR1 as SQVTM and CDR2 as ANQGSEA. The CDR3, as DNA: TGCAGCGTTCCCACGCCCGGGAGAAATACGCAGTATTTT. The encoded protein is CSVPTPGRNTQYF.

V usage is TRBV27 and J usage is TRBJ1-2, with D possibly matching TRBD1 (6 bases). CDR3 length: 17 residues. V dropped 1 base and J dropped 4 bases, with 19 bases sitting between them. Looked up from germline, CDR1 is MNHEY and CDR2 is SMNVEV (reference sequence). The CDR3 nucleotides read TGTGCCAGCAGTTTATTGCCACAGGGAAGCGGGGTCTATGGCTACACCTTC. Protein sequence: CASSLLPQGSGVYGYTF.

This clone has more than one count but fewer than ten. The gene calls are TRBV2 and TRBJ2-4; 9 bases agree with TRBD1. Germline assignment: CDR1 SNHLY and CDR2 FYNNEI. The CDR3 is 12 amino acids. Germline trimming cut 8 bases from V and 9 bases from J; bases unmatched to any gene: 5. The CDR3 sequence is CASRDRAPIQYF. The DNA for the CDR3 is TGTGCCAGCCGGGACAGGGCGCCCATTCAGTACTTC.

In its sample, this clone was seen once. A much larger clone differs by one base, so this may be a read error. The chain recombines TRBV5-1 with TRBJ2-7; TRBD2 matches at 7 bases. The V gene's germline CDR1 is SGHRS and CDR2 YFSETQ. The CDR3 is made up of 13 amino acids. Unmatched junction bases numbered 0, after V lost 3 bases and J lost 0 bases. CDR3 residues: CASSSSGSYEQYF. As DNA, the CDR3 is TGCGCCAGCAGCTCTAGCGGCTCCTACGAGCAGTACTTC.

This chain connects TRBV7-1 to TRBJ1-1; the D is unclear. TRBV7-1 is annotated as an ORF whose role is uncertain. V lost 5 bases and J lost 3, with 10 bases in between. CDR3 size: 13 residues. The CDR3 spells CASSIGEDTEAFF. CDR3 bases: TGTGCCAGCAGCATCGGGGAGGACACTGAAGCTTTCTTT.

The genes are TRBV30 and TRBJ2-1; D ambiguous. The V gene's germline CDR1 is GTSNPN and CDR2 SVGIG (reference sequence). V lost 4 bases and J 7 bases, leaving 14 bases between the germline ends. This CDR3 has 13 residues. CDR3 nucleotide sequence: TGTGCCTGGAATGGAGATTGGGCTAATGAGCAGTTCTTC. This translates into CAWNGDWANEQFF.

This clone was found once. This sequence joins TRBV7-2 and TRBJ2-1; TRBD2 matches 9 bases. J gave up 7 bases and V 3 bases, and 10 bases lay outside the gene matches. The CDR3 is 16 amino acids. Germline V CDR1 and CDR2: SGHTA, FQGNSA. DNA of the CDR3: TGTGCCAGCAGCTTTCATAGCGGGAGTAAGGGGAATGAGCAGTTCTTC. Its translation: CASSFHSGSKGNEQFF.

The chain carries TRBV7-9 and TRBJ2-5; either TRBD1 or TRBD2 may fit D (5 bases each). The CDR3 runs to 15 residues. The germline gives CDR1 SEHNR, CDR2 FQNEAQ (reference sequence). V gave up 5 bases and J gave up 1 base, with 14 bases separating them. The CDR3 DNA reads as TGTGCCAGCAGCCCTAGGAGGACAAGCCAAGAGACCCAGTACTTC. As protein: CASSPRRTSQETQYF.

This clone was recorded only once. The chain uses TRBV23-1 and TRBJ2-5; weak D call: TRBD1 (5 bases). TRBV23-1 is given ORF status, its function remaining uncertain. The CDR3 spans 13 residues. Trimming shortened V by 2 bases and J by 5 bases, and 9 bases separated the two germline ends. The CDR3 region is CASSQRGKETQYF. CDR3 coding DNA: TGCGCCAGCAGTCAAAGGGGAAAGGAGACCCAGTACTTC.

The chain employs TRBV14 and TRBJ2-1; 9 bases map to TRBD2. V shed 2 bases, J shed 0 bases, and the junction held 11 bases outside the gene matches. The CDR3 spans 19 residues. The germline V gene encodes CDR1 SGHDN and CDR2 FVKESK. CDR3 DNA sequence: TGTGCCAGCAGCCAATTCATCCCTAGCGGGGACTACTCCTACAATGAGCAGTTCTTC. This sequence encodes CASSQFIPSGDYSYNEQFF.

Worth noting for this clone: The same CDR3 is also encoded by other DNA sequences in this sample. This chain links TRBV4-2 with TRBJ1-1, with a tentative D call TRBD1 (5 bases). Per germline, CDR1 LGHNA and CDR2 YNFKEQ. Trimming removed 0 bases at V and 5 bases at J, with 7 bases between. This CDR3 has 13 residues. CDR3 bases: TGTGCCAGCAGCCAAGATGGGGGAACTGAAGCTTTCTTT. Protein sequence: CASSQDGGTEAFF.

The genes are TRBV28 and TRBJ2-2; D not resolved. Germline lookup yields CDR1 MDHEN and CDR2 SYDVKM. The V end was cut by 7 bases, the J end by 0 bases, with 12 bases between. CDR3 size: 15 residues. The CDR3 sequence is CASTSFSANTGELFF. CDR3 DNA sequence: TGTGCCAGCACCTCCTTCAGCGCGAACACCGGGGAGCTGTTTTTT.

The gene calls are TRBV19 and TRBJ2-1, with D possibly matching TRBD2 (5 bases). Trimming shortened V by 6 bases and J by 6 bases, and 12 bases separated the two germline ends. CDR1 is LNHDA and CDR2 is SQIVND in the germline V gene (reference sequence). The CDR3 loop spans 13 amino acids. CDR3 sequence reads: CASSSLGGNEQFF. DNA of the CDR3: TGTGCCAGTAGCTCCCTAGGAGGCAATGAGCAGTTCTTC.

There are a few counts of this clone. The chain combines TRBV2 with TRBJ1-1; 9 bases map to TRBD1. There are 15 residues in the CDR3. The trim removed 7 bases at V and 0 bases at J, leaving 6 bases unmatched. CDR1 and CDR2 (germline): SNHLY, FYNNEI. As DNA, the CDR3 is TGTGCCAGCACCAAGGGACAGGGAATGAACACTGAAGCTTTCTTT. This sequence encodes CASTKGQGMNTEAFF.